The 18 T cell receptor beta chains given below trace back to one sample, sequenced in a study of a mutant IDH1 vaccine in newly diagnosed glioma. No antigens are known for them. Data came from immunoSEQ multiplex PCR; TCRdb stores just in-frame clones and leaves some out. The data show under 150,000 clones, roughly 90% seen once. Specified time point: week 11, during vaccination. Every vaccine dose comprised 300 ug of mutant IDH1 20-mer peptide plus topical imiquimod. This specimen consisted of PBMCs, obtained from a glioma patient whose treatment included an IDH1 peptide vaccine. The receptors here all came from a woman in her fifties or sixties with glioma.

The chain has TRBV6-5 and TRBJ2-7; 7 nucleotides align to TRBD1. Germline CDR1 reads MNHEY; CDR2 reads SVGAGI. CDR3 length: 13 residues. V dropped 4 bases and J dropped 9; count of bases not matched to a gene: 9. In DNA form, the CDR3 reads TGTGCCAGCAGTTTCGCGGACAGGCGTAGGCAGTACTTC. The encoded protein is CASSFADRRRQYF.

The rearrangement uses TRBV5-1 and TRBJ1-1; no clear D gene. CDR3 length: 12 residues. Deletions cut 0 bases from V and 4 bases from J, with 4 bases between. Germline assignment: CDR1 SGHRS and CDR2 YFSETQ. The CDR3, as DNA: TGCGCCAGCAGCTTGGGGGCCACTGAAGCTTTCTTT. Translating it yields CASSLGATEAFF.

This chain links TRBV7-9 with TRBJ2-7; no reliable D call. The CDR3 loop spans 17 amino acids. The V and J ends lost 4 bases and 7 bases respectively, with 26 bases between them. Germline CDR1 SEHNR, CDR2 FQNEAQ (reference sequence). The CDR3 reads CASSSISILPFGQEQYF. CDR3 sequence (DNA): TGTGCCAGCAGCTCCATATCCATACTCCCTTTTGGGCAGGAGCAGTACTTC.

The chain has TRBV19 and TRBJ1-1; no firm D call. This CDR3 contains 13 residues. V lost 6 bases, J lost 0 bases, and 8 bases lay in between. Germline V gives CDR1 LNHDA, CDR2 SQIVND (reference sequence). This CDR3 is CASSQTLNTEAFF. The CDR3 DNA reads TGTGCCAGTAGCCAAACACTGAACACTGAAGCTTTCTTT.

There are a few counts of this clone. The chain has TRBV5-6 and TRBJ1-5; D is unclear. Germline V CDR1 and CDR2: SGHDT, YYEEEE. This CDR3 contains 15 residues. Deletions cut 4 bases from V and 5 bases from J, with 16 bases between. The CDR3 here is CASSGRQLDHQPQHF. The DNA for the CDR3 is TGTGCCAGCAGCGGTAGACAACTCGATCATCAGCCCCAGCATTTT. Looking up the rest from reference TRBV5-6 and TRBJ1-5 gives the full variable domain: DAGVTQSPTHLIKTRGQQVTLRCSPKSGHDTVSWYQQALGQGPQFIFQYYEEEERQRGNFPDRFSGHQFPNYSSELNVNALLLGDSALYLCASSGRQLDHQPQHFGDGTRLSIL.

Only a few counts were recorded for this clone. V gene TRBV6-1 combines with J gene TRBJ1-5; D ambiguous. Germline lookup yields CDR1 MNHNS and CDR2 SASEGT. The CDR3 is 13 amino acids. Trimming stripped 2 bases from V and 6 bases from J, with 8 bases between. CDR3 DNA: TGTGCCAGCAGTGAAAGATGGGTTCAGCCCCAGCATTTT. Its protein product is CASSERWVQPQHF.

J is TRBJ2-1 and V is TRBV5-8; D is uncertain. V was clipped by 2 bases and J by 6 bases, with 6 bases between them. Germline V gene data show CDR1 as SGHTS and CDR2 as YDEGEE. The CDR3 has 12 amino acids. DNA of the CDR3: TGTGCCAGCAGCTTCCGGAGCAATGAGCAGTTCTTC. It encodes CASSFRSNEQFF.

In nucleotides, the CDR3 is TGTGCCAGCAGTTGGACACTGAACACCGGGGAGCTGTTTTTT. Its translation: CASSWTLNTGELFF. The rearrangement joins TRBV6-5 to TRBJ2-2, with a weak D call TRBD1 (5 bases). This CDR3 has 14 residues. Germline CDR1 is MNHEY and CDR2 is SVGAGI. V was cut by 4 bases and J by 1 base, with 7 bases left in between.

This CDR3 reads CASSPNDRTYEQYF. For the CDR3, the DNA is TGTGCCAGCAGTCCAAATGACAGGACCTACGAGCAGTACTTC. The gene calls are TRBV6-5 and TRBJ2-7, with D possibly being TRBD1 (6 bases). Trimming shortened V by 5 bases and J by 2 bases, and 13 bases separated the two germline ends. The CDR3 is made up of 14 amino acids. Germline V gene data show CDR1 as MNHEY and CDR2 as SVGAGI.

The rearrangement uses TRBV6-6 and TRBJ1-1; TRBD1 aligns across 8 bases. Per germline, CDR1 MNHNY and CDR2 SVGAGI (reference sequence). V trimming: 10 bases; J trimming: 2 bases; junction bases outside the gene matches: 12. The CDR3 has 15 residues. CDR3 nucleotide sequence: TGTGCCACGAGATCAGGGGGCTCCTTTAACACTGAAGCTTTCTTT. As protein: CATRSGGSFNTEAFF.

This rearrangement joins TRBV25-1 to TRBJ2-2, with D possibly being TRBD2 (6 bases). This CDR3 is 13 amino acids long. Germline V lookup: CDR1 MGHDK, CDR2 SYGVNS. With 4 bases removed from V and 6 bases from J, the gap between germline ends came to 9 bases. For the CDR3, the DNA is TGTGCCAGCAGTGCAGGAGGGGCCGGGGAGCTGTTTTTT. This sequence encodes CASSAGGAGELFF.

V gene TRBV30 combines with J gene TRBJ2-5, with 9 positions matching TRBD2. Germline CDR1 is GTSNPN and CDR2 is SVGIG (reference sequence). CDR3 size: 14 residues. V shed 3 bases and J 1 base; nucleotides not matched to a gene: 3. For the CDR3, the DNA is TGTGCCTGGAGGCCGACTAGCGGCCAAGAGACCCAGTACTTC. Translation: CAWRPTSGQETQYF.

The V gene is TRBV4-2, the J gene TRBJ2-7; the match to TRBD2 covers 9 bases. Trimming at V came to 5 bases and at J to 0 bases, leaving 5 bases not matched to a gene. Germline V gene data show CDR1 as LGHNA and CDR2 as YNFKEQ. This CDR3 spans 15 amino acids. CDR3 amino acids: CASSYSGSSSYEQYF. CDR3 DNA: TGTGCCAGCAGCTATAGCGGGAGCTCCTCCTACGAGCAGTACTTC.

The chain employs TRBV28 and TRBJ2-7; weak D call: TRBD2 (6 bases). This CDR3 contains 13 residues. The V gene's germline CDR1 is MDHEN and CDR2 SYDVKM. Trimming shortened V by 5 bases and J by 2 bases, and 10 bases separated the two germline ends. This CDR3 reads CASSPRLAYEQYF. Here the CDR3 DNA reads TGTGCCAGCAGTCCCCGACTAGCCTACGAGCAGTACTTC.

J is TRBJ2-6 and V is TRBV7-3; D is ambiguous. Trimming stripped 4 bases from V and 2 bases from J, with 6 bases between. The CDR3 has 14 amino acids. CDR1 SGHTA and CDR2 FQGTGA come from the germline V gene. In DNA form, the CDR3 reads TGTGCCAGCAGCTCCGGAGCTGGGGCCAACGTCCTGACTTTC. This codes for CASSSGAGANVLTF.

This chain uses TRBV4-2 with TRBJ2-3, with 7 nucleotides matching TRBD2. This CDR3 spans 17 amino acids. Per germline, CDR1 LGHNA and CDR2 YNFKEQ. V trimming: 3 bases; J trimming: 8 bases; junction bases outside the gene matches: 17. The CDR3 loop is CASSQVFREEVGFTQYF. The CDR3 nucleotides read TGTGCCAGCAGCCAGGTCTTCCGGGAGGAGGTCGGATTTACGCAGTATTTT.

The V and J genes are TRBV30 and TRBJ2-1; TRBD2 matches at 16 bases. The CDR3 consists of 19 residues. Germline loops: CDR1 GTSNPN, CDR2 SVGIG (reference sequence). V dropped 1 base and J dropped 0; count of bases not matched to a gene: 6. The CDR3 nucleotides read TGTGCCTGGAGTGATCCGGGACTAGCGGGAGGGAGCTCCTACAATGAGCAGTTCTTC. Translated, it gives CAWSDPGLAGGSSYNEQFF.

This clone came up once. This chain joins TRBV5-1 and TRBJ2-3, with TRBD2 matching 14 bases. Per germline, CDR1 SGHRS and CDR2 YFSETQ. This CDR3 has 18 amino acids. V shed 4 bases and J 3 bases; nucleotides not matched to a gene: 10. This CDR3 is CASSRGTSGSSGTDTQYF. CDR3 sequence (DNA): TGCGCCAGCAGCCGGGGGACTAGCGGGAGTTCGGGTACAGATACGCAGTATTTT.